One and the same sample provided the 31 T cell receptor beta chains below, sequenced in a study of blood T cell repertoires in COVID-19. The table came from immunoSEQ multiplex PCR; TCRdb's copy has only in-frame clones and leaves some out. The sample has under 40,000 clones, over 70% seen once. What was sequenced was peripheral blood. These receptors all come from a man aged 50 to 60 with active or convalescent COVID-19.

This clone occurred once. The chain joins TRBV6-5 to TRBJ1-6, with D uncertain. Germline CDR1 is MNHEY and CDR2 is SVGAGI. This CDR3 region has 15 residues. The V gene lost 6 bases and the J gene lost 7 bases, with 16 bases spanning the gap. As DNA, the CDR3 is TGTGCCAGCAGCGACCCCCGGCTGGGCAATTCACCCCTCCACTTT. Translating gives CASSDPRLGNSPLHF.

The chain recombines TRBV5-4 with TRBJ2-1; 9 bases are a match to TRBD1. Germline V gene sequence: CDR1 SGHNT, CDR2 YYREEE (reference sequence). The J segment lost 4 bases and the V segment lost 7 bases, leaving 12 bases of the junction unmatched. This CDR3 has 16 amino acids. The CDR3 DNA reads TGTGCCAGCCACACCCCGCGGGGACAGGGTTACAATGAGCAGTTCTTC. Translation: CASHTPRGQGYNEQFF.

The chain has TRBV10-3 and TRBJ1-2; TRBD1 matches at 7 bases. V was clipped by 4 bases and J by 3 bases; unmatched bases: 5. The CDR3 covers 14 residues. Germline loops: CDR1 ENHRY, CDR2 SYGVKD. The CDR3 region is CAISGQGTHYGYTF. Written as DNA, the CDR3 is TGTGCCATCAGTGGACAGGGAACTCACTATGGCTACACCTTC.

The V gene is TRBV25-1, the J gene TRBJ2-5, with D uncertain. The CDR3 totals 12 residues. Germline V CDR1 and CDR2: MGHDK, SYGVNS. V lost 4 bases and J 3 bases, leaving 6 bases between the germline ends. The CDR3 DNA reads TGTGCCAGCAGTGCACATAAAGAGACCCAGTACTTC. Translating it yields CASSAHKETQYF.

CDR3 sequence: CASRRTGQSNEQFF. The CDR3 region has the DNA TGTGCCAGTAGAAGGACAGGGCAGAGTAATGAGCAGTTCTTC. The V and J genes are TRBV19 and TRBJ2-1; 8 bases are shared with TRBD1. This CDR3 comprises 14 residues. The V and J ends lost 6 bases and 7 bases, in that order; junction bases with no gene match: 8. Germline V gene data show CDR1 as LNHDA and CDR2 as SQIVND (reference sequence).

The CDR3 spells CASSRPEVGLHSPLHF. The CDR3 bases are TGCGCCAGCAGCAGACCGGAGGTTGGCCTACATTCACCCCTCCACTTT. The rearrangement uses TRBV5-1 and TRBJ1-6; D call uncertain. V was clipped by 4 bases and J by 8 bases, with 19 bases between them. CDR1 SGHRS and CDR2 YFSETQ come from the germline V gene. The CDR3 spans 16 residues.

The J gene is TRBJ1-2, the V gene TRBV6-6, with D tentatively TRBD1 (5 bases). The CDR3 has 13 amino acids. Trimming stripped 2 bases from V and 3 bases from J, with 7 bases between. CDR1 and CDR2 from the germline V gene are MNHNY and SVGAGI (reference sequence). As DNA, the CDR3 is TGTGCCAGCAGTTACGGGGGGGACTATGGCTACACCTTC. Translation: CASSYGGDYGYTF.

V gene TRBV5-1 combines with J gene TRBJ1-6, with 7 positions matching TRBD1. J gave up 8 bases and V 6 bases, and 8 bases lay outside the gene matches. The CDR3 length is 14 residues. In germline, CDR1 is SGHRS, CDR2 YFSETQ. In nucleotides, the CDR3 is TGCGCCAGCAACTTCGGACAGGCGGATTCACCCCTCCACTTT. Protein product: CASNFGQADSPLHF.

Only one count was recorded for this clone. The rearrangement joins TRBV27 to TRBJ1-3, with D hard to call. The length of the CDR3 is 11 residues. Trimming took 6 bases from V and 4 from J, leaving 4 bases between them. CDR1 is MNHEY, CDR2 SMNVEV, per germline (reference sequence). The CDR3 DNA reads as TGTGCCAGCAGGCTAGGAAACACCATATATTTT. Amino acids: CASRLGNTIYF.

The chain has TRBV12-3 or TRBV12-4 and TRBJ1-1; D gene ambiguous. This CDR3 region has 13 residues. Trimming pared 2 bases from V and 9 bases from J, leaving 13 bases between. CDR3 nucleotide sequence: TGTGCCAGCAGTTTAACGGCAGAGACAAAAGCTTTCTTT. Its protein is CASSLTAETKAFF.

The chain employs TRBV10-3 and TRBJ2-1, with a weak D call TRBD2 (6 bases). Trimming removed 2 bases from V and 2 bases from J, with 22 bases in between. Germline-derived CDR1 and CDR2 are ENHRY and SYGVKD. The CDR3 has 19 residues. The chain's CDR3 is CAISEIRRDSLQPYNEQFF. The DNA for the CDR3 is TGTGCCATCAGTGAGATTCGGCGGGACTCCCTACAGCCCTACAATGAGCAGTTCTTC.

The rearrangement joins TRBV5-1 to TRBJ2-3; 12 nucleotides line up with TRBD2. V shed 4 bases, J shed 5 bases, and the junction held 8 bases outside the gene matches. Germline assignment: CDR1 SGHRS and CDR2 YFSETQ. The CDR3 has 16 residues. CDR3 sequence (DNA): TGCGCCAGCAGCAGGATTACTAGCGGGGGGCGAGATACGCAGTATTTT. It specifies CASSRITSGGRDTQYF. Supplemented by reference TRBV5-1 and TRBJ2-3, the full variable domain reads KAGVTQTPRYLIKTRGQQVTLSCSPISGHRSVSWYQQTPGQGLQFLFEYFSETQRNKGNFPGRFSGRQFSNSRSEMNVSTLELGDSALYLCASSRITSGGRDTQYFGPGTRLTVL.

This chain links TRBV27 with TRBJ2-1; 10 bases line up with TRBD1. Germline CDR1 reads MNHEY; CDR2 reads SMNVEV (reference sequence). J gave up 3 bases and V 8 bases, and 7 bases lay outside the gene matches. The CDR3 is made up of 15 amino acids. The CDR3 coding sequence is TGTGCCAGCGGAAGGACAGGGGGAGGCTACAATGAGCAGTTCTTC. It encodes CASGRTGGGYNEQFF.

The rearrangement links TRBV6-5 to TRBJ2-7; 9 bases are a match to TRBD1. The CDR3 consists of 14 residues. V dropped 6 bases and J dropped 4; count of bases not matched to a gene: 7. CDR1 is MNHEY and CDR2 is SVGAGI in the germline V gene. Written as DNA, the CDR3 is TGTGCCAGCAGGGGGGGACAGGGAAATTACGAGCAGTACTTC. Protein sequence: CASRGGQGNYEQYF.

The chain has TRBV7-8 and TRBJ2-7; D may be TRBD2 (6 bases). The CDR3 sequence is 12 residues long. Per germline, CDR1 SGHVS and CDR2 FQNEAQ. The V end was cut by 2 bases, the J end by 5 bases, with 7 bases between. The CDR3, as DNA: TGTGCCAGCAGCTTATCGGGAGACGAGCAGTACGTC. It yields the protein CASSLSGDEQYV.

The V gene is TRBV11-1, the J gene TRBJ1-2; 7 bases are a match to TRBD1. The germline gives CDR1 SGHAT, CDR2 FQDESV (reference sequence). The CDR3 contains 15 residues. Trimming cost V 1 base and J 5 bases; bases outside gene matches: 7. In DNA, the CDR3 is TGTGCCAGCAGCTTAGGACCCGGACAGGCATATGGCTACACCTTC. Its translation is CASSLGPGQAYGYTF. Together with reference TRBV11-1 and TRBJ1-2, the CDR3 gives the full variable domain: EAEVAQSPRYKITEKSQAVAFWCDPISGHATLYWYRQILGQGPELLVQFQDESVVDDSQLPKDRFSAERLKGVDSTLKIQPAELGDSAMYLCASSLGPGQAYGYTFGSGTRLTVV.

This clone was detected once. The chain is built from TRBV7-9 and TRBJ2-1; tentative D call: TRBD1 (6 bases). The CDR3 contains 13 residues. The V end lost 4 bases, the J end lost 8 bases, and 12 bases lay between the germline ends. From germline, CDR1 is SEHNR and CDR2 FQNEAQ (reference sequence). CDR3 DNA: TGTGCCAGCAGCTCCACGCAGGGGCATGAGCAGTTCTTC. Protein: CASSSTQGHEQFF.

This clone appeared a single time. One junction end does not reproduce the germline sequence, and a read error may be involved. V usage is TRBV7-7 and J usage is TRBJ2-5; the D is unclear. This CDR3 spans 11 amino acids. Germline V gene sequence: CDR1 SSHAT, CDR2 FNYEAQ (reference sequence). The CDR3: CASSPGETQYF. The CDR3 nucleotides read TGTGCTAGCAGTCCCGGAGAGACCCAGTACTTC.

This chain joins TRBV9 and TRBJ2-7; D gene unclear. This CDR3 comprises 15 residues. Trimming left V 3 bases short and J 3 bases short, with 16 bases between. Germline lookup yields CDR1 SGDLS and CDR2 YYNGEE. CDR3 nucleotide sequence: TGTGCCAGCAGCGCGGAGCCCCCATTCGACTACGAGCAGTACTTC. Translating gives CASSAEPPFDYEQYF.

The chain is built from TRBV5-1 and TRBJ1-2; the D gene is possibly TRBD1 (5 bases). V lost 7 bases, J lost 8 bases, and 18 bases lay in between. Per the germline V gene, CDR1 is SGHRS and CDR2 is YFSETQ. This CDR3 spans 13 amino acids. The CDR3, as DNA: TGCGCCAGCCAATCTGACGGGGGAGAGGGCTACACCTTC. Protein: CASQSDGGEGYTF.

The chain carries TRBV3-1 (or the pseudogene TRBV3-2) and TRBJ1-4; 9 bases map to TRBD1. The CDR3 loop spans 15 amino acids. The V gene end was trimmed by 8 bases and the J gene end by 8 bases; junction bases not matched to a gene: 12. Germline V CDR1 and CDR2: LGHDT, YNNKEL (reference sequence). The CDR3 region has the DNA TGTGCCAGCGGGGGATGGACAGGGGACGGGGAAAAACTGTTTTTT. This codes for CASGGWTGDGEKLFF.

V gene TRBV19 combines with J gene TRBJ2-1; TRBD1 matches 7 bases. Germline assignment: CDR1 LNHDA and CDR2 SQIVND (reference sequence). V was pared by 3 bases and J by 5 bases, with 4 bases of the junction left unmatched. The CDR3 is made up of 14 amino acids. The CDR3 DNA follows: TGTGCCAGTAGTATCGGGACAGCTAACAATGAGCAGTTCTTC. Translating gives CASSIGTANNEQFF.

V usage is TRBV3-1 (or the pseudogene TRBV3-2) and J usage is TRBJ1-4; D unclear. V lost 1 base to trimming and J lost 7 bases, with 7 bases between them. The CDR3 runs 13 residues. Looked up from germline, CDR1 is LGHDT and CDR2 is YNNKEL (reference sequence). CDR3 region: CASSQGHSEKLFF. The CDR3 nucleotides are TGTGCCAGCAGCCAAGGACACAGTGAAAAACTGTTTTTT.

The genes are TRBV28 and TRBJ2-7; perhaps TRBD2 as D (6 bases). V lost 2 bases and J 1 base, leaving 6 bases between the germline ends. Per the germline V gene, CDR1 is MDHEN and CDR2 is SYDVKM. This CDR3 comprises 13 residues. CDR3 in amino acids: CASSLGLSYEQYV. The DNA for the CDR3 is TGTGCCAGCAGTTTAGGACTATCCTACGAGCAGTACGTC.

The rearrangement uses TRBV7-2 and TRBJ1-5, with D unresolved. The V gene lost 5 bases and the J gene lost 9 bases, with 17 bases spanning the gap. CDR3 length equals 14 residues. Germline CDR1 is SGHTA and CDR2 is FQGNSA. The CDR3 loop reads CASSPYLGEVPQHF. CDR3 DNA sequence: TGTGCCAGCAGCCCATACCTTGGTGAGGTGCCCCAGCATTTT.

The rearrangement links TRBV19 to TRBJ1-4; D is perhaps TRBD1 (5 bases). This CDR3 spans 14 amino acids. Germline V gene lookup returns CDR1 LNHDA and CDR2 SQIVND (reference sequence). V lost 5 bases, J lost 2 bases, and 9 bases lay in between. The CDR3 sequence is CASSATVTNEKLFF. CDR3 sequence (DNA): TGTGCCAGTAGTGCGACAGTTACTAATGAAAAACTGTTTTTT. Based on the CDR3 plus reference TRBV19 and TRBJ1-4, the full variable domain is DGGITQSPKYLFRKEGQNVTLSCEQNLNHDAMYWYRQDPGQGLRLIYYSQIVNDFQKGDIAEGYSVSREKKESFPLTVTSAQKNPTAFYLCASSATVTNEKLFFGSGTQLSVL.

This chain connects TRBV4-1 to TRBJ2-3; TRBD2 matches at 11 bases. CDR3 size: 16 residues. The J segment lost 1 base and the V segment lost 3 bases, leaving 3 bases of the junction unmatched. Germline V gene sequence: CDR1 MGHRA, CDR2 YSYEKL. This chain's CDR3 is CASSQISGGGTDTQYF. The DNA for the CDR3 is TGCGCCAGCAGCCAGATTAGCGGGGGGGGCACAGATACGCAGTATTTT.

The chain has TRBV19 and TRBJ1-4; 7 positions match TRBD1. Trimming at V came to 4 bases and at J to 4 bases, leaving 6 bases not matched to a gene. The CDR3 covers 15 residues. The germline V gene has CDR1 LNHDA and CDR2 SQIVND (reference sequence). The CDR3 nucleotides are TGTGCCAGTAGTACGGGACAGCTTAATAATGAAAAACTGTTTTTT. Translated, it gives CASSTGQLNNEKLFF.

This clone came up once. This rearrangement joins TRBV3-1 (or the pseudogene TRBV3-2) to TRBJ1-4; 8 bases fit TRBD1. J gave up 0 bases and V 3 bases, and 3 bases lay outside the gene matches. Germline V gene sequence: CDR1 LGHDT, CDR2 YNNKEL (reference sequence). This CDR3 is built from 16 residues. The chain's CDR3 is CASSQAQGATNEKLFF. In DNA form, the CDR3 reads TGTGCCAGCAGCCAGGCACAGGGGGCAACTAATGAAAAACTGTTTTTT.

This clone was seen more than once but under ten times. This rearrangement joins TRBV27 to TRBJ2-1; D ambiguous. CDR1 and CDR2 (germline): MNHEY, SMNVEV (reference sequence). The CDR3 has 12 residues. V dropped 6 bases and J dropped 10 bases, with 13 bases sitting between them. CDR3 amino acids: CASSPLGGEQFF. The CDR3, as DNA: TGTGCCAGCAGCCCCCTAGGTGGGGAGCAGTTCTTC.

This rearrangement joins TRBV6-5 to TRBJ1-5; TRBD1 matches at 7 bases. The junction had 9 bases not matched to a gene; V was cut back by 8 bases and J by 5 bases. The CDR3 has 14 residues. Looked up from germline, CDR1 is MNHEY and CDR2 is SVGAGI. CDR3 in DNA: TGTGCCAGCCAGACGGACAGGACACATCAGCCCCAGCATTTT. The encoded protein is CASQTDRTHQPQHF.